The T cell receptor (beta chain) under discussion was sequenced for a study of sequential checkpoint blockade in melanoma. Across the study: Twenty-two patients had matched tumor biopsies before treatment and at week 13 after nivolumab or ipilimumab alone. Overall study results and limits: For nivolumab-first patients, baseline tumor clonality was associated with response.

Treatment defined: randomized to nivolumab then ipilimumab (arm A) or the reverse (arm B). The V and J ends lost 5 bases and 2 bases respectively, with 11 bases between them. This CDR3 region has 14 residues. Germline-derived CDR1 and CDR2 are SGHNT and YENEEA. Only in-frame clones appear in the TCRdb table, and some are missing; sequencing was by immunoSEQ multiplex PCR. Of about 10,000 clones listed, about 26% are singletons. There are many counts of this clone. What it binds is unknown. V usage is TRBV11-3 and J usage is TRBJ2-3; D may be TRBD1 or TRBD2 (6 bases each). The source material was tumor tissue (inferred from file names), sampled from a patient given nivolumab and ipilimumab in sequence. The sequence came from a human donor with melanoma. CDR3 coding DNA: TGTGCCAGCAGCCCAGGGGACTCCACAGATACGCAGTATTTT. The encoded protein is CASSPGDSTDTQYF.